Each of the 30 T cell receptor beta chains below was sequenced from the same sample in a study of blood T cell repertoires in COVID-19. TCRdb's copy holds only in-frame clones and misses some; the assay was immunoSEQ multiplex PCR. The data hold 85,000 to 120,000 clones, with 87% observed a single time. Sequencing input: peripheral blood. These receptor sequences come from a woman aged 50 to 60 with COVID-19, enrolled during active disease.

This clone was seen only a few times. CDR3 amino acids: CASSPGAAAGFGELFF. The CDR3 nucleotides read TGTGCCAGCAGCCCTGGGGCGGCGGCTGGATTCGGGGAGCTGTTTTTT. V is TRBV7-8 and J is TRBJ2-2; tentatively, D is TRBD1 (5 bases). Between the trimmed V and J ends, which lost 5 bases and 7 bases, there was a span of 20 bases. The CDR3 has 16 residues. CDR1 is SGHVS, CDR2 FQNEAQ, per germline.

CDR3 loop: CASIWGGQTDTQYF. The CDR3 DNA reads as TGTGCCAGCATTTGGGGGGGCCAAACAGATACGCAGTATTTT. The chain employs TRBV27 and TRBJ2-3; perhaps TRBD2 as D (7 bases). The CDR3 length is 14 residues. Germline V gene data show CDR1 as MNHEY and CDR2 as SMNVEV (reference sequence). Trimming took 7 bases from V and 3 from J, leaving 14 bases between them.

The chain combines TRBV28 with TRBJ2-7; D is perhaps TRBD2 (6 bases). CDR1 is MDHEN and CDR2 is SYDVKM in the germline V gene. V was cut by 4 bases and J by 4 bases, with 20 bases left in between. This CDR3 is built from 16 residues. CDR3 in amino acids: CASSSPRSPREYEQYF. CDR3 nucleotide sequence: TGTGCCAGCAGTTCCCCCCGCAGCCCCCGGGAGTACGAGCAGTACTTC.

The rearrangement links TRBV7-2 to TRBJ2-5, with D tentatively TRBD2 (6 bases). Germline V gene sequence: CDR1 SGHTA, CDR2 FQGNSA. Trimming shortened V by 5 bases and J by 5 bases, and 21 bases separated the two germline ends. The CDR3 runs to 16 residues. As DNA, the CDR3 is TGTGCCAGCAGCCGGGTGGGGTTCGGGACTGGGGAGACCCAGTACTTC. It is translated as CASSRVGFGTGETQYF.

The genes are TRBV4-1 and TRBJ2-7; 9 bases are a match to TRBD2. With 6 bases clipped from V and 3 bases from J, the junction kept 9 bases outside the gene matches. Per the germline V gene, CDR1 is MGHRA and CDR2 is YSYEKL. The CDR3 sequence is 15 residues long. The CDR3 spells CASRAAGGPSYEQYF. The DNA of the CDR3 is TGCGCCAGCAGGGCAGCGGGGGGTCCCAGCTACGAGCAGTACTTC.

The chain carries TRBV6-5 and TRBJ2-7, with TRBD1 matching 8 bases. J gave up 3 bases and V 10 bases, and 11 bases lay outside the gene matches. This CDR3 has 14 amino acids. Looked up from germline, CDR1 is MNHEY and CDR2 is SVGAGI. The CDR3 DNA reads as TGTGCCAACAGGGGGAGAGCACCAAACTACGAGCAGTACTTC. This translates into CANRGRAPNYEQYF.

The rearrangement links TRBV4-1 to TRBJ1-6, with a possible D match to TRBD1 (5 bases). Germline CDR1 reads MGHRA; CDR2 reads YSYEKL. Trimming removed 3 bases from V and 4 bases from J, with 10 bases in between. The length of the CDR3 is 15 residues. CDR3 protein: CASSHRELYNSPLHF. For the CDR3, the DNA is TGCGCCAGCAGCCACAGGGAATTATATAATTCACCCCTCCACTTT.

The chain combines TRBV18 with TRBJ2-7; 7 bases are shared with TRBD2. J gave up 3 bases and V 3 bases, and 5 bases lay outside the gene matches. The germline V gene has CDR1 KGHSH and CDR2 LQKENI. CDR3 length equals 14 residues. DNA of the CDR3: TGTGCCAGCTCACCGTATGGACTAGACTACGAGCAGTACTTC. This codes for CASSPYGLDYEQYF.

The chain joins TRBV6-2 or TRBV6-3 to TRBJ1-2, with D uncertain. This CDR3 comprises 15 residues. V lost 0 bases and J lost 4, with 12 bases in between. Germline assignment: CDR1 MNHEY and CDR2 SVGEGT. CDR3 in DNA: TGTGCCAGCAGTTACTCGAGATCCGCTTTCTATGGCTACACCTTC. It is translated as CASSYSRSAFYGYTF.

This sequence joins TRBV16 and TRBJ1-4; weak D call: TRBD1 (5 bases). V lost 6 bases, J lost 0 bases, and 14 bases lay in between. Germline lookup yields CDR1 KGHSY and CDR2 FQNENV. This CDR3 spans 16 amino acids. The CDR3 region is CASRKGGATTNEKLFF. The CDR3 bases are TGTGCCAGCAGAAAGGGCGGGGCGACAACTAATGAAAAACTGTTTTTT. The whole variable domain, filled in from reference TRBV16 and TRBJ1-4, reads GEEVAQTPKHLVRGEGQKAKLYCAPIKGHSYVFWYQQVLKNEFKFLISFQNENVFDETGMPKERFSAKCLPNSPCSLEIQATKLEDSAVYFCASRKGGATTNEKLFFGSGTQLSVL.

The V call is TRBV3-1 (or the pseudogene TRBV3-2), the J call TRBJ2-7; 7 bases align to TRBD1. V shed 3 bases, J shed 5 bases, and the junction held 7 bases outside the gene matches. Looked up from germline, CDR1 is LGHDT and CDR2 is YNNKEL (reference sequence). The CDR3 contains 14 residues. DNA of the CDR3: TGTGCCAGCAGCCATTGGCAGGGGGACGACGAGCAGTACTTC. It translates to CASSHWQGDDEQYF.

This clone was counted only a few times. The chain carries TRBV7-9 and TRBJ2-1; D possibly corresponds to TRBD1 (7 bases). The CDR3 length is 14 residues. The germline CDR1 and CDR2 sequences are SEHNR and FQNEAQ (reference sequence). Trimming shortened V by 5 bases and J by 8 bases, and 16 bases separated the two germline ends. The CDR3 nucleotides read TGTGCCAGCAGCCAGTTGGAGGGGGCTTATGAGCAGTTCTTC. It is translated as CASSQLEGAYEQFF.

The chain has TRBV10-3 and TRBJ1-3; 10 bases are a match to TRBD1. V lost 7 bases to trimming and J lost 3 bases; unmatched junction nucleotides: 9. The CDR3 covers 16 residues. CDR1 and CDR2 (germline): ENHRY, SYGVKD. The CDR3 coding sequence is TGTGCCATCAACCCAAGACAGGGGGCTAATGGAAACACCATATATTTT. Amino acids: CAINPRQGANGNTIYF.

In DNA form, the CDR3 reads TGTGCCAGCAGTTTAAATGGCCAGGTGGATGGCTACACCTTC. Translated, it gives CASSLNGQVDGYTF. The rearrangement links TRBV28 to TRBJ1-2; no reliable D call. Per the germline V gene, CDR1 is MDHEN and CDR2 is SYDVKM. The CDR3 is 14 residues long. V shed 2 bases and J shed 6 bases, with 13 bases lying between them.

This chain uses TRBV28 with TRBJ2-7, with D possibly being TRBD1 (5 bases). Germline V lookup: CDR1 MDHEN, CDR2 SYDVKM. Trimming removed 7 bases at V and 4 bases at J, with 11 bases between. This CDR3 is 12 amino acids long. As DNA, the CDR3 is TGTGCCAGCACCTCCCAGGGATACGAGCAGTACTTC. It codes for CASTSQGYEQYF.

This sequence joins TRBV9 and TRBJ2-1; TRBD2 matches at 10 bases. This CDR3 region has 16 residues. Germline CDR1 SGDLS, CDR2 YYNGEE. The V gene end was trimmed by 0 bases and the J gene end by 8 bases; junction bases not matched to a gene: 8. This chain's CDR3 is CASSVGERGGLDEQFF. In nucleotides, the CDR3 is TGTGCCAGCAGCGTAGGCGAGCGGGGGGGCCTGGATGAGCAGTTCTTC.

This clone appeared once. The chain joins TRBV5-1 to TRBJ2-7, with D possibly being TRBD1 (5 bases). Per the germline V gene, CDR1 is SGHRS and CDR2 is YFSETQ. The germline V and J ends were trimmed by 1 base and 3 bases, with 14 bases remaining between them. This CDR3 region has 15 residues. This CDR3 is CASSLSLQEYYEQYF. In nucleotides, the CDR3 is TGCGCCAGCAGCTTGAGTCTACAGGAATACTACGAGCAGTACTTC.

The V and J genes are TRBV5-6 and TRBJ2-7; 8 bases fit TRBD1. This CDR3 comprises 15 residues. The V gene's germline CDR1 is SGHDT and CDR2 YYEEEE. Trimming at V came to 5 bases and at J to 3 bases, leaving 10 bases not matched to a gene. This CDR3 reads CASRPRTGSFYEQYF. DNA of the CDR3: TGTGCCAGCAGACCCCGGACAGGGTCCTTCTACGAGCAGTACTTC.

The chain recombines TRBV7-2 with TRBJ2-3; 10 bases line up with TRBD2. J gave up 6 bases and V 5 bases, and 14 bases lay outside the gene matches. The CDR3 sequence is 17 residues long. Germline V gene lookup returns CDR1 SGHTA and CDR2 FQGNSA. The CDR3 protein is CASSRAVSSGGGDTQYF. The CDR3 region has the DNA TGTGCCAGCAGCCGGGCTGTATCTAGCGGGGGCGGGGATACGCAGTATTTT.

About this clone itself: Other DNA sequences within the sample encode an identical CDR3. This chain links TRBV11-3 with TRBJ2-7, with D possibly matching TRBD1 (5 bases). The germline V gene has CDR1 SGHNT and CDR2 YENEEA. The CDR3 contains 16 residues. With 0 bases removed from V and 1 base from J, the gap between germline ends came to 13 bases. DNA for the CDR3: TGTGCCAGCAGCTTAGATCTAGGGGCAGGTTCCTACGAGCAGTACTTC. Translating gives CASSLDLGAGSYEQYF.

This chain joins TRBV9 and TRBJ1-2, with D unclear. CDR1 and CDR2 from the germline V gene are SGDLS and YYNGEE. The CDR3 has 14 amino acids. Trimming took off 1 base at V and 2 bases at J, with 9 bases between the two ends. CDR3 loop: CASSVSVENYGYTF. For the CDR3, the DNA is TGTGCCAGCAGCGTATCTGTGGAGAACTATGGCTACACCTTC.

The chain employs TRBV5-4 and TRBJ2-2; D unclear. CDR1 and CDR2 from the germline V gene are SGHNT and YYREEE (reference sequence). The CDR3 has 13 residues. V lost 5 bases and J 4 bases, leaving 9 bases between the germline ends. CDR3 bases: TGTGCCAGCAGTTCCGGAGTCACCGGGGAGCTGTTTTTT. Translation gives CASSSGVTGELFF.

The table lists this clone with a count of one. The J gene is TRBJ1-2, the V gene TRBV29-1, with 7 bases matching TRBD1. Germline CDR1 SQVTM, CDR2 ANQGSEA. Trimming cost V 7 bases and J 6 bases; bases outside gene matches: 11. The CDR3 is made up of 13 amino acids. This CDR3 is CSAVTTGSNGYTF. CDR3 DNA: TGCAGCGCCGTTACGACAGGGTCGAATGGCTACACCTTC.

Here the CDR3 DNA reads TGTGCCAGCAGAAAATCCGGAGATACGCAGTATTTT. Protein product: CASRKSGDTQYF. The chain employs TRBV12-3 or TRBV12-4 and TRBJ2-3; D uncertain. The V end was cut by 6 bases, the J end by 5 bases, with 9 bases between. The CDR3 spans 12 residues.

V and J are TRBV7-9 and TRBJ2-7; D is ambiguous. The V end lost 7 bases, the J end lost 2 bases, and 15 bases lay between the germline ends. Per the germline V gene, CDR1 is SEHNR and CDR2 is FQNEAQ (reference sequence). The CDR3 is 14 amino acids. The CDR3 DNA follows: TGTGCCAGCACCCCCTCCCTTTCCCCCTACGAGCAGTACTTC. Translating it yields CASTPSLSPYEQYF.

CDR3 DNA: TGCAGTGCGAAACAGGGGAACGAGCAGTACTTC. The encoded protein is CSAKQGNEQYF. This chain joins TRBV20-1 and TRBJ2-7, with 7 bases that match TRBD1. Germline V gives CDR1 DFQATT, CDR2 SNEGSKA (reference sequence). V was pared by 6 bases and J by 5 bases, with 4 bases of the junction left unmatched. This CDR3 region has 11 residues.

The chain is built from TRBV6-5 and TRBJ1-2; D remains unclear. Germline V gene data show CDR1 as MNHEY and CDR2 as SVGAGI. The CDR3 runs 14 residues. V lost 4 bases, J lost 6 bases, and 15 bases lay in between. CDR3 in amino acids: CASSSKETRHGYTF. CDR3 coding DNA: TGTGCCAGCAGTTCCAAGGAGACCCGCCATGGCTACACCTTC.

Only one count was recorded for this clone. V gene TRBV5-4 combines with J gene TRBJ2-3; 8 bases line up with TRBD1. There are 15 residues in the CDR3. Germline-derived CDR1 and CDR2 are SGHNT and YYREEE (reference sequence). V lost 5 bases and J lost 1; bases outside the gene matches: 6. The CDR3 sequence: CASRGTGVGTDTQYF. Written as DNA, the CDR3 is TGTGCCAGCAGGGGGACAGGTGTAGGCACAGATACGCAGTATTTT.

The CDR3 region is CASSFIDEQYF. The CDR3 DNA is TGTGCCAGCAGTTTTATTGACGAGCAGTACTTC. The genes are TRBV28 and TRBJ2-7, with no clear D. Trimming removed 3 bases from V and 5 bases from J, with 5 bases in between. From germline, CDR1 is MDHEN and CDR2 SYDVKM. The CDR3 is 11 amino acids.

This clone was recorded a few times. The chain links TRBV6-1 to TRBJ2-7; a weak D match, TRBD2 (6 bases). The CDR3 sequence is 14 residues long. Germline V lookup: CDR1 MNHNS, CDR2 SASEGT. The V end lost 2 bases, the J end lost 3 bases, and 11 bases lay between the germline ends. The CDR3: CASSEYGDFYEQYF. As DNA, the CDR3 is TGTGCCAGCAGTGAATATGGGGACTTCTACGAGCAGTACTTC.